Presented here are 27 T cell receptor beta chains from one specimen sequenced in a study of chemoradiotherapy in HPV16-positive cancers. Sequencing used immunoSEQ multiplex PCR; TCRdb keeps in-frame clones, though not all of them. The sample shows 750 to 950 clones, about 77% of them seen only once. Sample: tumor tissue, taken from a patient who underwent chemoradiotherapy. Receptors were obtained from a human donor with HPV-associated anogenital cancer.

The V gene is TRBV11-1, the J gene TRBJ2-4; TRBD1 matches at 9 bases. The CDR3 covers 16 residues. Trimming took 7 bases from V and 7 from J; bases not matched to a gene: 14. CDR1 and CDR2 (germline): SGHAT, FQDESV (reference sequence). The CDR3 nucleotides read TGTGCCAGCACGATGAACCCGGGACAGGGTGGGAACATTCAGTACTTC. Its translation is CASTMNPGQGGNIQYF.

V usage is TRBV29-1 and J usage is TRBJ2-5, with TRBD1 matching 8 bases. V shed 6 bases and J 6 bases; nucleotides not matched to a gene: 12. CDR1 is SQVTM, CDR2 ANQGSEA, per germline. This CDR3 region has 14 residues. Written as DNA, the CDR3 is TGCAGCGTCCTACCCCAGGGGGCGACTCAGACCCAGTACTTC. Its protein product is CSVLPQGATQTQYF.

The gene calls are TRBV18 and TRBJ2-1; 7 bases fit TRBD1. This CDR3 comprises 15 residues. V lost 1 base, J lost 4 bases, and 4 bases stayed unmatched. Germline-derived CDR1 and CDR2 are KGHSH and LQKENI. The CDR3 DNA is TGTGCCAGCTCACCACGGACAGGTGAATACAATGAGCAGTTCTTC. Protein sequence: CASSPRTGEYNEQFF.

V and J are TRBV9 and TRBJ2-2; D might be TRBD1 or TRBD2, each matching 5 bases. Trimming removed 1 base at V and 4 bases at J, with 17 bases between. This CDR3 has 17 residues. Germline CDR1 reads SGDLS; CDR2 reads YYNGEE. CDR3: CASSVQGADFGTGELFF. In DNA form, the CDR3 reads TGTGCCAGCAGCGTACAGGGAGCGGACTTTGGCACCGGGGAGCTGTTTTTT.

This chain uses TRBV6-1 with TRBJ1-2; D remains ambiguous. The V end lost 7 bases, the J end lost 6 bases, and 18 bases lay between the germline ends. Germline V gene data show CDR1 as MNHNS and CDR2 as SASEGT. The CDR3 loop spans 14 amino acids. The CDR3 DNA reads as TGTGCCAGCATTTTAAGGGCGTATAGACATGGCTACACCTTC. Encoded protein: CASILRAYRHGYTF.

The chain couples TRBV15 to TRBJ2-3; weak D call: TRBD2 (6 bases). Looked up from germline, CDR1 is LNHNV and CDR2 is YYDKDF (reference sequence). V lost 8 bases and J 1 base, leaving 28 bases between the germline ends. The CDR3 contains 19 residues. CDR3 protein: CATALAEEENFGRTDTQYF. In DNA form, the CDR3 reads TGTGCCACCGCCTTAGCGGAGGAGGAAAACTTTGGCCGCACAGATACGCAGTATTTT.

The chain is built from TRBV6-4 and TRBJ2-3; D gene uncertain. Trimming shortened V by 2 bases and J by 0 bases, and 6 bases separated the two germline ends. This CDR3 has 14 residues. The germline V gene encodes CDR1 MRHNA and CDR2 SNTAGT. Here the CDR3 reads CASSDGSSTDTQYF. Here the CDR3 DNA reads TGTGCCAGCAGTGACGGCAGTAGCACAGATACGCAGTATTTT.

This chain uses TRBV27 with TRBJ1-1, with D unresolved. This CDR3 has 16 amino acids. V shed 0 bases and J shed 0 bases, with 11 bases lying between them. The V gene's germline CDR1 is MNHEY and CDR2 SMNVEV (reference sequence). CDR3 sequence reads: CASSLSQTYMNTEAFF. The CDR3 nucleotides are TGTGCCAGCAGTTTATCACAAACTTATATGAACACTGAAGCTTTCTTT.

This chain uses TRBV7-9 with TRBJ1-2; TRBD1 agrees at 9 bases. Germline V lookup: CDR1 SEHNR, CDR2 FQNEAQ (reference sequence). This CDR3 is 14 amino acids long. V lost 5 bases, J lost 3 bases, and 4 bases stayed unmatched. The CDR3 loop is CASSGTGFYYGYTF. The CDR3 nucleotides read TGTGCCAGCAGCGGGACAGGGTTTTACTATGGCTACACCTTC.

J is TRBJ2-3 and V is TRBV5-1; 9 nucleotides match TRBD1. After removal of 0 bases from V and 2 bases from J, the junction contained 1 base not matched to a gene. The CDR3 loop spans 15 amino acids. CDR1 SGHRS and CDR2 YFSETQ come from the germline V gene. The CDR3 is CASSLGDRDTDTQYF. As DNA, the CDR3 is TGCGCCAGCAGCTTGGGGGACAGGGACACAGATACGCAGTATTTT.

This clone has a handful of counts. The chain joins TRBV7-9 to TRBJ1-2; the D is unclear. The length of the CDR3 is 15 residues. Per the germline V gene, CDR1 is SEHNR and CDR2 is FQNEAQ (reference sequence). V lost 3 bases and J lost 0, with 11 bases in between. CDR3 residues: CASSFVQRANYGYTF. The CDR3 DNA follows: TGTGCCAGCAGCTTTGTACAGAGAGCTAACTATGGCTACACCTTC.

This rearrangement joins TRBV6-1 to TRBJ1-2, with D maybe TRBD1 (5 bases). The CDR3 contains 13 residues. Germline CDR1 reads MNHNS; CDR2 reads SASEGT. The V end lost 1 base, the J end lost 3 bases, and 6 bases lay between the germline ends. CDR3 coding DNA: TGTGCCAGCAGTGAAGGGACATACTATGGCTACACCTTC. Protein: CASSEGTYYGYTF.

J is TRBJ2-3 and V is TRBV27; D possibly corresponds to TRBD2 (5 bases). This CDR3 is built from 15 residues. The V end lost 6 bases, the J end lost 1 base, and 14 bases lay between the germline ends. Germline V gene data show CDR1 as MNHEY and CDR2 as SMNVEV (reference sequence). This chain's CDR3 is CASSGVVLGTDTQYF. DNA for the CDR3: TGTGCCAGCAGCGGGGTGGTGCTTGGCACAGATACGCAGTATTTT.

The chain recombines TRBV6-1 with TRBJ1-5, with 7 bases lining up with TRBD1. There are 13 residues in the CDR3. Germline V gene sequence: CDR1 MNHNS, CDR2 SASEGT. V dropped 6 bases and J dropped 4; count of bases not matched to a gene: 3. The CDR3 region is CASSGQENQPQHF. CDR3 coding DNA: TGTGCCAGCAGCGGACAGGAAAATCAGCCCCAGCATTTT.

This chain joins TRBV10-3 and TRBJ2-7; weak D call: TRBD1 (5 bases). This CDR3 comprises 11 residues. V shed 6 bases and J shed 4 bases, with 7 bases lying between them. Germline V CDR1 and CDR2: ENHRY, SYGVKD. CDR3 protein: CAISQGYEQYF. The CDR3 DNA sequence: TGTGCCATCAGCCAGGGTTACGAGCAGTACTTC.

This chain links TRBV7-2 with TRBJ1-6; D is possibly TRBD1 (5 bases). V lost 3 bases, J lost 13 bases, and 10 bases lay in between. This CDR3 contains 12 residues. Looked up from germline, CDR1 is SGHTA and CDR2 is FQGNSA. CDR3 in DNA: TGTGCCAGCAGCTTCGACAGATCTCCCCTCCACTTT. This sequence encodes CASSFDRSPLHF.

CDR3 residues: CASRFQGFTEAFF. For the CDR3, the DNA is TGTGCCAGCAGGTTTCAGGGATTCACTGAAGCTTTCTTT. This chain connects TRBV7-2 to TRBJ1-1, with D maybe TRBD1 (5 bases). Germline V gene sequence: CDR1 SGHTA, CDR2 FQGNSA. V lost 6 bases and J 4 bases, leaving 12 bases between the germline ends. This CDR3 has 13 amino acids.

The CDR3 DNA reads as TGTGCCAGTAGCTTCCCTCCGGGACAGGGATATGAGCAGTTCTTC. Translating it yields CASSFPPGQGYEQFF. The rearrangement uses TRBV19 and TRBJ2-1; TRBD1 matches 9 bases. The V and J ends lost 6 bases and 8 bases, in that order; junction bases with no gene match: 11. CDR3 length: 15 residues. Germline V lookup: CDR1 LNHDA, CDR2 SQIVND (reference sequence).

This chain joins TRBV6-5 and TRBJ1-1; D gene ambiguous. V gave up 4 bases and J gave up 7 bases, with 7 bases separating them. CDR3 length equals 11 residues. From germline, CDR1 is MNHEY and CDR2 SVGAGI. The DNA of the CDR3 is TGTGCCAGCAGTTTATGGGGTGAAGCTTTCTTT. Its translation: CASSLWGEAFF.

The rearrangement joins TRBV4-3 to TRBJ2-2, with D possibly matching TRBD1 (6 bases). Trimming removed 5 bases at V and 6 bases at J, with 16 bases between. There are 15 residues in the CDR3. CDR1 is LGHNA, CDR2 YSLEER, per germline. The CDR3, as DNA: TGCGCCAGCAGCTCAGGGGCACAGGTGGCCGGGGAGCTGTTTTTT. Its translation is CASSSGAQVAGELFF.

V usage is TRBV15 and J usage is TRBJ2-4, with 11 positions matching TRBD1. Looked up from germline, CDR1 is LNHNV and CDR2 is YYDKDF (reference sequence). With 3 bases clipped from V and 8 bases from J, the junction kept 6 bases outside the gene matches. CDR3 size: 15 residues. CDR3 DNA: TGTGCCACCAGCAGCGGTGGACAGGGGGCATACATTCAGTACTTC. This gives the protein CATSSGGQGAYIQYF.

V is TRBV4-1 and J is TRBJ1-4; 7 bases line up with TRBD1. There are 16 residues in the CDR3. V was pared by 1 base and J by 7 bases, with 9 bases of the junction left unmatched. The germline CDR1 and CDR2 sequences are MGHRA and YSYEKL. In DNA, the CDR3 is TGCGCCAGCAGCCAAGGAACGACAGGGATGGTTGAAAAACTGTTTTTT. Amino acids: CASSQGTTGMVEKLFF.

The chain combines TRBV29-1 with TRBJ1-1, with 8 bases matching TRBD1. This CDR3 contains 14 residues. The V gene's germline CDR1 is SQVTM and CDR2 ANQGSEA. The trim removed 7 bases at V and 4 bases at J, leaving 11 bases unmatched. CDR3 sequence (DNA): TGCAGCGGGAAAGGACAGGGTCTTAGCACTGAAGCTTTCTTT. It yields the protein CSGKGQGLSTEAFF.

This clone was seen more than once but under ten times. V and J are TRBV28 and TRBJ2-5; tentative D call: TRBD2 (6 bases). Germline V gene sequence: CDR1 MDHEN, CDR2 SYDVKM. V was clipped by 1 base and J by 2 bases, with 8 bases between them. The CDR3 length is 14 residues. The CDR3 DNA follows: TGTGCCAGCAGTTTATATGGGGGGCAAGAGACCCAGTACTTC. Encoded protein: CASSLYGGQETQYF. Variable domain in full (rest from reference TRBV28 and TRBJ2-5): DVKVTQSSRYLVKRTGEKVFLECVQDMDHENMFWYRQDPGLGLRLIYFSYDVKMKEKGDIPEGYSVSREKKERFSLILESASTNQTSMYLCASSLYGGQETQYFGPGTRLLVL.

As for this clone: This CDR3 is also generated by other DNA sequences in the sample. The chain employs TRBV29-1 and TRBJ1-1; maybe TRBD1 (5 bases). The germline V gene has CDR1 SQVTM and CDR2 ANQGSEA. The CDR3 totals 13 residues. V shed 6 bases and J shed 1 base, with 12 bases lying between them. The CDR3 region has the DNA TGCAGCGTGGGGCAGAACGCGAACACTGAAGCTTTCTTT. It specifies CSVGQNANTEAFF. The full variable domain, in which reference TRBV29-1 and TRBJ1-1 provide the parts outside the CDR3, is SAVISQKPSRDICQRGTSLTIQCQVDSQVTMMFWYRQQPGQSLTLIATANQGSEATYESGFVIDKFPISRPNLTFSTLTVSNMSPEDSSIYLCSVGQNANTEAFFGQGTRLTVV.

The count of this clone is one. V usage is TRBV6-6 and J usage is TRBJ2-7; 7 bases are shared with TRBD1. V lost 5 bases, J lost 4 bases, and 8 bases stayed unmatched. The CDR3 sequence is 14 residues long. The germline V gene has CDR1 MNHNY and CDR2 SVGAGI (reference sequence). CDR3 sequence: CASSHGTDKYEQYF. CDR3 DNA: TGTGCCAGCAGTCACGGGACAGACAAGTACGAGCAGTACTTC.

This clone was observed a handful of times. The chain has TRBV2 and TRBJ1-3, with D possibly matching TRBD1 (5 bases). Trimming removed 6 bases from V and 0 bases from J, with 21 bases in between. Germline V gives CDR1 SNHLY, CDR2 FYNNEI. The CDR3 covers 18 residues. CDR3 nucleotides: TGTGCCAGCAGCGTTGTTCGGGAGGGAGGGACCTCTGGAAACACCATATATTTT. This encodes CASSVVREGGTSGNTIYF.